Below, 12 T cell receptor beta chains from the same sample are listed, as sequenced in a study of PD-L1 blockade in urothelial cancer. Time point: pretreatment peripheral blood. Repertoires were generated with immunoSEQ multiplex PCR, while TCRdb's copy carries only in-frame clones and drops some. The table has more than 85,000 clones, around 86% seen once. Sequenced here: PBMCs, sampled around atezolizumab (anti-PD-L1) treatment. The origin of the receptors is a man between 60 and 75 years old with urothelial cancer.

This clone was detected only once. The chain links TRBV11-2 to TRBJ2-7, with TRBD2 matching 7 bases. Germline V lookup: CDR1 SGHAT, CDR2 FQNNGV. The CDR3 loop spans 15 amino acids. The ends lost 2 bases at V and 3 bases at J; junction bases unmatched: 7. The CDR3 here is CASSLRVAGLYEQYF. For the CDR3, the DNA is TGTGCCAGCAGCTTAAGAGTAGCGGGCCTCTACGAGCAGTACTTC.

DNA for the CDR3: TGTGCCAGCAGCTTACTGTCAGGGAACGGTGGCTACACCTTC. Amino acid sequence: CASSLLSGNGGYTF. The chain links TRBV7-9 to TRBJ1-2, with D perhaps matching TRBD1 (5 bases). CDR1 is SEHNR, CDR2 FQNEAQ, per germline (reference sequence). V was pared by 2 bases and J by 7 bases, with 14 bases between. The CDR3 is made up of 14 amino acids. Full variable domain (missing parts from reference TRBV7-9 and TRBJ1-2): DTGVSQNPRHKITKRGQNVTFRCDPISEHNRLYWYRQTLGQGPEFLTYFQNEAQLEKSRLLSDRFSAERPKGSFSTLEIQRTEQGDSAMYLCASSLLSGNGGYTFGSGTRLTVV.

The chain links TRBV5-6 to TRBJ1-5, with D unresolved. Looked up from germline, CDR1 is SGHDT and CDR2 is YYEEEE. Trimming cost V 5 bases and J 1 base, with 10 bases left between them. The CDR3 covers 14 residues. The DNA for the CDR3 is TGTGCCAGCAGGGTGGAGATAAGCAATCAGCCCCAGCATTTT. Protein sequence: CASRVEISNQPQHF. Looking up the rest from reference TRBV5-6 and TRBJ1-5 gives the full variable domain: DAGVTQSPTHLIKTRGQQVTLRCSPKSGHDTVSWYQQALGQGPQFIFQYYEEEERQRGNFPDRFSGHQFPNYSSELNVNALLLGDSALYLCASRVEISNQPQHFGDGTRLSIL.

The J gene is TRBJ2-5, the V gene TRBV25-1; weak D call: TRBD1 (7 bases). Trimming removed 0 bases from V and 4 bases from J, with 15 bases in between. CDR3 length: 16 amino acids. Germline V gives CDR1 MGHDK, CDR2 SYGVNS. CDR3 residues: CASSEYGSGGTETQYF. The CDR3 DNA reads as TGTGCCAGCAGTGAATATGGGTCAGGGGGGACAGAGACCCAGTACTTC.

The rearrangement links TRBV7-9 to TRBJ2-7; the match to TRBD1 covers 12 bases. Germline lookup yields CDR1 SEHNR and CDR2 FQNEAQ (reference sequence). This CDR3 spans 15 amino acids. V shed 3 bases and J 8 bases; nucleotides not matched to a gene: 8. CDR3 sequence: CASSLSGTGGDQQYF. CDR3 sequence (DNA): TGTGCCAGCAGCTTGTCCGGGACAGGGGGCGATCAGCAGTACTTC.

The gene calls are TRBV19 and TRBJ2-2, with 8 positions matching TRBD1. Germline CDR1 reads LNHDA; CDR2 reads SQIVND (reference sequence). J lost 2 bases, V lost 9 bases, and 8 bases had no gene match. There are 15 residues in the CDR3. CDR3 region: CASFPGQGNTGELFF. The CDR3 region has the DNA TGTGCCAGCTTCCCCGGACAGGGAAACACCGGGGAGCTGTTTTTT. The entire variable domain, with the rest obtained from reference TRBV19 and TRBJ2-2, is as follows: DGGITQSPKYLFRKEGQNVTLSCEQNLNHDAMYWYRQDPGQGLRLIYYSQIVNDFQKGDIAEGYSVSREKKESFPLTVTSAQKNPTAFYLCASFPGQGNTGELFFGEGSRLTVL.

This rearrangement joins TRBV2 to TRBJ2-7, with 8 bases that match TRBD2. CDR1 SNHLY and CDR2 FYNNEI come from the germline V gene. V gave up 1 base and J gave up 0 bases; unmatched junction bases: 5. The CDR3 covers 16 residues. CDR3 sequence reads: CASSEGAGGLSYEQYF. The CDR3 region has the DNA TGTGCCAGCAGTGAAGGTGCGGGAGGACTCTCCTACGAGCAGTACTTC.

The chain links TRBV21-1 to TRBJ1-5. TRBV21-1 is an annotated pseudogene. The CDR3 has 14 residues. CDR3 DNA: TGTGCCAGCTCTCCCCTCTTCCGGAATCAGCCCCAGCATTTT. Its translation: CASSPLFRNQPQHF.

V is TRBV4-1 and J is TRBJ2-7, with a possible D match to TRBD1 (6 bases). There are 13 residues in the CDR3. From germline, CDR1 is MGHRA and CDR2 YSYEKL. Trimming shortened V by 4 bases and J by 3 bases, and 10 bases separated the two germline ends. The CDR3, as DNA: TGCGCCAGCAGCCGCGACAGGTACTACGAGCAGTACTTC. Its translation: CASSRDRYYEQYF.

The CDR3 region is CASSTRTGVTGELFF. CDR3 DNA: TGTGCCAGCAGCACTCGGACAGGGGTCACCGGGGAGCTGTTTTTT. V is TRBV9 and J is TRBJ2-2; 9 nucleotides agree with TRBD1. J gave up 4 bases and V 4 bases, and 5 bases lay outside the gene matches. From germline, CDR1 is SGDLS and CDR2 YYNGEE. The CDR3 loop spans 15 amino acids.

This clone was detected only once. This sequence joins TRBV9 and TRBJ1-2; unclear D gene. V was pared by 0 bases and J by 8 bases, with 8 bases between. Germline V lookup: CDR1 SGDLS, CDR2 YYNGEE. The CDR3 has 12 residues. In nucleotides, the CDR3 is TGTGCCAGCAGCGTAGTAGGAGGAGGCTACACCTTC. Translated: CASSVVGGGYTF.

The chain combines TRBV18 with TRBJ2-1; a weak D match, TRBD1 (6 bases). Germline lookup yields CDR1 KGHSH and CDR2 LQKENI. This CDR3 region has 15 residues. The V gene lost 2 bases and the J gene lost 4 bases, with 12 bases spanning the gap. CDR3 in amino acids: CASSPAQGDYNEQFF. Here the CDR3 DNA reads TGTGCCAGCTCACCAGCACAGGGCGATTACAATGAGCAGTTCTTC. Supplemented by reference TRBV18 and TRBJ2-1, the full variable domain reads NAGVMQNPRHLVRRRGQEARLRCSPMKGHSHVYWYRQLPEEGLKFMVYLQKENIIDESGMPKERFSAEFPKEGPSILRIQQVVRGDSAAYFCASSPAQGDYNEQFFGPGTRLTVL.